This T cell receptor (beta chain) derives from a study of T cell changes during pregnancy in multiple sclerosis. Data came from immunoSEQ multiplex PCR; TCRdb stores just in-frame clones and leaves some out. Here the sample spans roughly 89,000 clones, over 85% being singletons. Sequenced material: peripheral blood, taken in the first trimester of pregnancy. This TCR was sampled from a female donor with multiple sclerosis, enrolled in a pregnancy study.

This chain's CDR3 is CASSRRGGDYEQYF. The CDR3 DNA is TGTGCCAGCAGCCGTCGAGGGGGGGACTACGAGCAGTACTTC. The rearrangement uses TRBV7-6 and TRBJ2-7; a weak D match, TRBD2 (7 bases). V lost 5 bases, J lost 3 bases, and 14 bases lay in between. The germline V gene encodes CDR1 SGHVS and CDR2 FNYEAQ. The CDR3 runs to 14 residues.